The 29 T cell receptor beta chains below all came from one sample that was sequenced in a study of T cells in women clearing cervical HPV infection. The table came from immunoSEQ multiplex PCR; TCRdb's copy has only in-frame clones and leaves some out. This sample's clone table lists more than 25,000 clones. Sequenced input: blood buffy coat. The receptors come from a woman aged 18 to 75 with a cervical HPV16 infection that either progressed to CIN3+ or cleared (not recorded which).

With respect to this clone: With the read ending 3 residues before the CDR3 end, the germline J gene is used to fill in that end. This chain uses TRBV5-4 with TRBJ2-3, with TRBD2 as a possible D gene (6 bases). This CDR3 has 16 amino acids. The V gene's germline CDR1 is SGHNT and CDR2 YYREEE (reference sequence). Trimming removed 0 bases from V and 0 bases from J, with 11 bases in between. The covered CDR3 bases are TGTGCCAGCAGCTTGGTTAGCGGATACAGCACAGATACG. This codes for CASSLVSGYSTDT. The entire CDR3 reads CASSLVSGYSTDTQYF.

About this clone itself: The observed sequence ends 3 residues before the CDR3 terminus, with the missing tail filled in from the germline J gene. The rearrangement joins TRBV7-3 to TRBJ2-6, with no clear D. The CDR3 is 17 amino acids. V gave up 4 bases and J gave up 2 bases, with 15 bases separating them. Germline V CDR1 and CDR2: SGHTA, FQGTGA. CDR3 DNA, as far as it was read: TGTGCCAGCAGCTCGACTCCATCGGTCGCTGGGGCCAACGTC. As protein: CASSSTPSVAGANV. The whole CDR3 protein reads CASSSTPSVAGANVLTF. Full variable domain (rest looked up from reference TRBV7-3 and TRBJ2-6): GAGVSQTPSNKVTEKGKYVELRCDPISGHTALYWYRQSLGQGPEFLIYFQGTGAADDSGLPNDRFFAVRPEGSVSTLKIQRTERGDSAVYLCASSSTPSVAGANVLTFGAGSRLTVL.

With respect to this clone: The read finishes 3 residues shy of the CDR3 end, and the germline J gene is used to complete it. The chain is built from TRBV30 and TRBJ1-2, with D unresolved. The V gene's germline CDR1 is GTSNPN and CDR2 SVGIG (reference sequence). The V and J ends lost 4 bases and 4 bases respectively, with 16 bases between them. CDR3 length: 14 amino acids. CDR3 bases read: TGTGCCTGGAATTCTCGCAACACGGGCTATGGC. As protein: CAWNSRNTGYG. The full-length CDR3 reads as CAWNSRNTGYGYTF.

A note on this clone: From the germline J gene comes the end of the CDR3, since the read stops 3 residues before it. The chain couples TRBV7-9 to TRBJ1-2; no clear D gene. CDR1 and CDR2 from the germline V gene are SEHNR and FQNEAQ (reference sequence). The CDR3 runs 14 residues. The CDR3 DNA, read in part, is TGTGCCAGCAGCTCAACCCGCAGTTACTACGAC. Its translation: CASSSTRSYYD. The complete CDR3 protein is CASSSTRSYYDYTF.

A remark on this clone: The read halts 3 residues ahead of the CDR3 end, with the missing end drawn from the germline J gene. This rearrangement joins TRBV19 to TRBJ2-2; TRBD1 matches at 7 bases. Germline CDR1 is LNHDA and CDR2 is SQIVND (reference sequence). CDR3 size: 17 residues. Partial CDR3 DNA: TGTGCCAGTAGCGTCAACCCGACAGGGATCGATAATTCACCG. Its protein product is CASSVNPTGIDNSP. The full CDR3 sequence reads CASSVNPTGIDNSPLFF.

About this clone itself: The read terminates 3 residues before the CDR3 end, so the remaining end is supplied by the germline J gene. The V gene is TRBV11-3, the J gene TRBJ2-7, with 10 bases that match TRBD2. Germline V lookup: CDR1 SGHNT, CDR2 YENEEA. The CDR3 contains 15 residues. V lost 4 bases to trimming and J lost 1 base; unmatched junction nucleotides: 4. The CDR3 DNA, read in part, is TGTGCCAGCAGCTCCAGGACTAGCGGATCCTACGAG. This translates into CASSSRTSGSYE. The complete CDR3 protein is CASSSRTSGSYEQYF.

Concerning this clone itself: The read comes to an end 3 residues before the CDR3 does, leaving the germline J gene to fill in the end. The chain is built from TRBV29-1 and TRBJ2-1; 7 bases are shared with TRBD1. CDR3 size: 13 residues. V trimming: 4 bases; J trimming: 6 bases; junction bases outside the gene matches: 6. In germline, CDR1 is SQVTM, CDR2 ANQGSEA. The CDR3 here is CSVGRQGVNEQFF. CDR3 DNA (partial): TGCAGCGTTGGTCGGCAGGGGGTCAATGAG.

With regard to this clone: The read terminates 3 residues before the CDR3 end, so the remaining end is supplied by the germline J gene. The V gene is TRBV12-3 or TRBV12-4, the J gene TRBJ2-1; D is unresolved. The V and J ends lost 6 bases and 0 bases respectively, with 12 bases between them. The CDR3 sequence is 15 residues long. CDR3 sequence reads: CASSPANYSYNEQFF. CDR3 bases read: TGTGCCAGCAGCCCCGCCAACTACTCCTACAATGAG.

In regard to this clone: The DNA ends 3 residues before the CDR3 does, and the rest of the CDR3 is filled in from the germline J gene. V gene TRBV2 combines with J gene TRBJ2-2; no clear D gene. The CDR3 has 15 amino acids. The V gene's germline CDR1 is SNHLY and CDR2 FYNNEI. CDR3 sequence reads: CASKNTDTSNEKLFF. CDR3 bases read: TGTGCCAGCAAAAATACCGACACGTCTAATGAAAAG.

Regarding this clone: The CDR3 is cut off 3 residues early in the read; its end comes from the germline J gene. V gene TRBV29-1 combines with J gene TRBJ2-1, with TRBD1 identical over 7 bases. Germline V gene sequence: CDR1 SQVTM, CDR2 ANQGSEA. CDR3 size: 15 residues. V shed 4 bases and J 4 bases; nucleotides not matched to a gene: 10. The CDR3 loop is CSVVVFGTAYNEQFF. The sequenced part of the CDR3 DNA is TGCAGCGTTGTGGTATTCGGGACAGCTTACAATGAG.

Comment on this clone: The read halts 3 residues ahead of the CDR3 end, with the missing end drawn from the germline J gene. The V gene is TRBV2, the J gene TRBJ2-5; possible D gene TRBD1, 6 bases. Germline CDR1 SNHLY, CDR2 FYNNEI. V was clipped by 7 bases and J by 2 bases, with 14 bases between them. The CDR3 loop spans 14 amino acids. CDR3 DNA, as far as it was read: TGTGCCAGCAAGGCGAGGCAGGGGCAAGAGACC. Its protein product is CASKARQGQET. The entire CDR3 protein reads CASKARQGQETQYF.

Points on this clone: The CDR3 goes on 3 residues after the read ends, and that part is filled in from the germline J gene. The J gene is TRBJ1-1, the V gene TRBV7-3, with a weak D call TRBD1 (6 bases). V shed 6 bases and J shed 3 bases, with 14 bases lying between them. Germline lookup yields CDR1 SGHTA and CDR2 FQGTGA. There are 14 residues in the CDR3. Incomplete CDR3 DNA: TGTGCCAGCAGTCCTTCTGGGGGCTACACTGAA. Its protein is CASSPSGGYTE. The complete CDR3 sequence is CASSPSGGYTEAFF. Drawing the rest from reference TRBV7-3 and TRBJ1-1, the complete variable domain is GAGVSQTPSNKVTEKGKYVELRCDPISGHTALYWYRQSLGQGPEFLIYFQGTGAADDSGLPNDRFFAVRPEGSVSTLKIQRTERGDSAVYLCASSPSGGYTEAFFGQGTRLTVV.

About this clone: The CDR3 goes on 3 residues after the read ends, and that part is filled in from the germline J gene. V gene TRBV19 combines with J gene TRBJ2-7, with 9 bases lining up with TRBD2. CDR1 is LNHDA and CDR2 is SQIVND in the germline V gene (reference sequence). CDR3 length: 19 residues. V shed 2 bases and J 2 bases; nucleotides not matched to a gene: 16. The sequenced part of the CDR3 DNA is TGTGCCAGTAGTATAAGACTTGGGACTAGCAGCCAATACGCCTACGAG. Protein product: CASSIRLGTSSQYAYE. The CDR3, in full, reads CASSIRLGTSSQYAYEQYF.

A remark on this clone: The read is 3 residues too short to cover the CDR3 end, so that end is filled in from the germline J gene. This sequence joins TRBV12-3 or TRBV12-4 and TRBJ2-7; perhaps TRBD1 as D (7 bases). The V end was cut by 3 bases, the J end by 3 bases, with 12 bases between. The length of the CDR3 is 14 residues. The CDR3 is CASSFSGGYYEQYF. The covered CDR3 bases are TGTGCCAGCAGTTTTTCAGGGGGGTACTACGAG.

As for this clone: The read is 3 residues too short to cover the CDR3 end, so that end is filled in from the germline J gene. The chain recombines TRBV20-1 with TRBJ2-7; the match to TRBD1 covers 9 bases. With V trimmed by 5 bases and J by 3 bases, 11 bases remained unmatched. The CDR3 spans 15 residues. CDR1 and CDR2 from the germline V gene are DFQATT and SNEGSKA (reference sequence). CDR3 sequence: CSAQQASGQGYEQYF. CDR3 DNA, as far as it was read: TGCAGTGCTCAGCAGGCGTCGGGACAGGGCTACGAG.

Concerning this clone: The read ends 3 residues before the CDR3 terminus; that terminus is restored from the germline J gene. The chain uses TRBV18 and TRBJ2-4; tentatively, D is TRBD1 or TRBD2 (5 bases each). Germline-derived CDR1 and CDR2 are KGHSH and LQKENI. The CDR3 contains 12 residues. CDR3 sequence reads: CASSPEGLGQYF. Incomplete CDR3 DNA: TGTGCCAGCTCACCAGAGGGGCTTGGT.

With respect to this clone: Read coverage stops 3 residues before the CDR3 terminus; the germline J gene supplies the remainder. The chain carries TRBV5-1 and TRBJ2-2; 10 positions agree with TRBD1. Germline CDR1 reads SGHRS; CDR2 reads YFSETQ. The CDR3 contains 15 residues. The DNA read from the CDR3 is TGCGCCAGCAGCTACGGGACAGGGGAGGGGGAAAAG. Its translation is CASSYGTGEGEK. The CDR3, in full, reads CASSYGTGEGEKLFF.

Note on this clone: The sequenced fragment ends 3 residues before the CDR3 boundary, so the rest is inferred from the germline J gene. The chain carries TRBV5-4 and TRBJ2-5, with 15 bases lining up with TRBD2. Unmatched junction bases numbered 2, after V lost 4 bases and J lost 1 base. The CDR3 covers 16 residues. Germline assignment: CDR1 SGHNT and CDR2 YYREEE (reference sequence). The sequenced part of the CDR3 DNA is TGTGCCAGCAGCGGGGGACTAGCGGGAGGCCAAGAGACC. Its translation is CASSGGLAGGQET. The whole CDR3 protein is CASSGGLAGGQETQYF.

Regarding this clone: The read ends 3 residues early relative to the CDR3; the germline J gene fills the gap. The chain recombines TRBV28 with TRBJ1-2; 8 bases are a match to TRBD1. CDR1 is MDHEN and CDR2 is SYDVKM in the germline V gene. The CDR3 has 16 amino acids. The V segment lost 4 bases and the J segment 2 bases; nucleotides outside the gene matches: 9. CDR3 DNA, as far as it was read: TGTGCCAGCAGTTCACCCGGGACAGGTCCGAACTATGGC. Encoded protein: CASSSPGTGPNYG. In full, the CDR3 is CASSSPGTGPNYGYTF.

On this clone: The read stops 3 residues short of the end of the CDR3; the missing end is completed from the germline J gene. This chain links TRBV7-9 with TRBJ2-3, with 9 bases fitting TRBD1. Germline V gene sequence: CDR1 SEHNR, CDR2 FQNEAQ (reference sequence). This CDR3 comprises 15 residues. CDR3: CASSIDRGSNQPQYF. CDR3 bases read: TGTGCCAGCAGTATCGACAGGGGGAGCAATCAGCCG.

A remark on this clone: The observed sequence ends 3 residues before the CDR3 terminus, with the missing tail filled in from the germline J gene. The rearrangement uses TRBV18 and TRBJ2-2; D is perhaps TRBD1 or TRBD2 (5 bases each). Per the germline V gene, CDR1 is KGHSH and CDR2 is LQKENI. The CDR3 consists of 15 residues. V was pared by 3 bases and J by 0 bases, with 8 bases between. The CDR3 loop is CASSPEGPNTGELFF. The sequenced part of the CDR3 DNA is TGTGCCAGCTCACCCGAGGGGCCGAACACCGGGGAG.

Points on this clone: From the germline J gene comes the end of the CDR3, since the read stops 3 residues before it. The chain has TRBV20-1 and TRBJ2-1; 10 bases match TRBD2. The CDR3 is 12 residues long. CDR1 is DFQATT and CDR2 is SNEGSKA in the germline V gene (reference sequence). J was trimmed by 9 bases and V by 3 bases; bases with no gene match: 2. The CDR3 here is CSASRTSGEQFF. The sequenced part of the CDR3 DNA is TGCAGTGCTAGTCGGACTAGCGGTGAG.

Considering frequency, this clone is medium-sized. The read terminates 3 residues before the CDR3 end, so the remaining end is supplied by the germline J gene. V is TRBV12-3 or TRBV12-4 and J is TRBJ2-7; maybe TRBD1 (5 bases). V was cut by 5 bases and J by 3 bases, with 17 bases left in between. This CDR3 region has 15 residues. CDR3 region: CASSLDSDNGYEQYF. The CDR3 DNA, read in part, is TGTGCCAGCAGTCTCGACAGTGATAATGGCTACGAG.

Notes on this clone: Read data end 3 residues before the CDR3 end; the end is taken from the germline J gene. This sequence joins TRBV7-2 and TRBJ2-3; 8 bases are a match to TRBD2. Germline V gene sequence: CDR1 SGHTA, CDR2 FQGNSA. This CDR3 is 14 amino acids long. The CDR3 is CASSKRESGGAQYF. The covered CDR3 bases are TGTGCCAGCAGCAAGAGAGAGAGCGGGGGTGCG.

As concerns this clone: The read terminates 3 residues before the CDR3 end, so the remaining end is supplied by the germline J gene. The V gene is TRBV29-1, the J gene TRBJ1-2, with 7 bases aligning to TRBD1. Germline V gene data show CDR1 as SQVTM and CDR2 as ANQGSEA. V shed 4 bases, J shed 0 bases, and the junction held 14 bases outside the gene matches. This CDR3 comprises 17 residues. The CDR3 sequence is CSVGPTGDLLANYGYTF. CDR3 DNA, as far as it was read: TGCAGCGTTGGTCCAACAGGGGACCTTTTAGCTAACTATGGC.

In regard to this clone: Sequencing ends 3 residues short of the CDR3 end; the germline J gene provides the rest. This chain uses TRBV20-1 with TRBJ2-3; TRBD2 aligns across 7 bases. This CDR3 spans 15 amino acids. V shed 0 bases, J shed 4 bases, and the junction held 7 bases outside the gene matches. CDR1 and CDR2 from the germline V gene are DFQATT and SNEGSKA (reference sequence). CDR3 DNA (partial): TGCAGTGCTAGAGACGCGGGAGTTAAATCAGATACG. Translating gives CSARDAGVKSDT. In full, the CDR3 is CSARDAGVKSDTQYF.

As for this clone: A read error may produce the germline difference seen at one junction end. Coverage ceases 3 residues before the CDR3 finishes, and the germline J gene fills in the end. The same CDR3 can be traced to other DNA sequences in this sample. The rearrangement joins TRBV2 to TRBJ1-3; D is possibly TRBD1 (5 bases). This CDR3 is built from 16 residues. Per the germline V gene, CDR1 is SNHLY and CDR2 is FYNNEI. The DNA read from the CDR3 is TGTGCCAGCAGTGGGTTCGGGGGTGTATCTGGAAACACG. Translated, it gives CASSGFGGVSGNT. The complete CDR3 reads CASSGFGGVSGNTIYF.

A note on this clone: The read terminates 3 residues before the CDR3 end, so the remaining end is supplied by the germline J gene. V gene TRBV29-1 combines with J gene TRBJ2-7; 13 nucleotides agree with TRBD2. J gave up 4 bases and V 4 bases, and 4 bases lay outside the gene matches. Looked up from germline, CDR1 is SQVTM and CDR2 is ANQGSEA. CDR3 length: 14 residues. The sequenced part of the CDR3 DNA is TGCAGCGTTGGGACTAGCGGGAGTAAGTACGAG. Amino acids: CSVGTSGSKYE. The complete CDR3 sequence is CSVGTSGSKYEQYF.

With respect to this clone: The CDR3 end falls 3 residues outside the read, so it is completed with the germline J gene. The V and J genes are TRBV20-1 and TRBJ2-7; 10 bases agree with TRBD2. V shed 1 base and J 2 bases; nucleotides not matched to a gene: 5. Per the germline V gene, CDR1 is DFQATT and CDR2 is SNEGSKA (reference sequence). The CDR3 length is 15 residues. The CDR3 loop reads CSARGGLAEAYEQYF. CDR3 bases read: TGCAGTGCTAGAGGAGGACTAGCGGAAGCCTACGAG.